This TCR beta chain appears in the sequencing data of a study of shared clonotypes between healthy human individuals. Study results and limitations: Naive CD4 clonotype sharing across a few donors was around 5.5%. Clonotypes which were not shared had lower generation probabilities than clonotypes that all four donors shared.

Notes on this clone: Its antigen is currently unknown.

The CDR3 contains 15 residues. CDR1 and CDR2 from the germline V gene are KGHSH and LQKENI. The trim removed 5 bases at V and 1 base at J, leaving 6 bases unmatched. The test was conducted at deep level. Authors' data handling: ImmunoSEQ output held junction-only sequences without quality scores, so filtering differed. TCRdb's copy holds only in-frame clones and misses some; the assay was immunoSEQ multiplex PCR. V and J calls and clone size are those listed in that table; D and trimming were worked out from the DNA. The sample yields fewer than 2.5 million clones, approximately 94% seen once. Sequenced material: naive CD4+ T cells from PBMCs. The subset: CD45RA+ positively selected. The J gene is TRBJ2-3, the V gene TRBV18; 7 bases align to TRBD1. The receptor was derived from a man younger than 35 in good health. Some clones in this sample may be carry-over from other donors' samples. CDR3 nucleotides: TGTGCCAGCTCATATGGACAGGTTGGCACAGATACGCAGTATTTT. Its protein is CASSYGQVGTDTQYF.